The 7 T cell receptor beta chains reported below all come from one sample, sequenced in a study of cytomegalovirus exposure and HLA in healthy donors. The repertoire was sequenced with immunoSEQ multiplex PCR; TCRdb's copy has only in-frame clones and lacks some. In the table there are about 140,000 clones, around nine tenths of which are singletons. The sequencing input was PBMCs. Every receptor here comes from a man younger than 30 in good health and CMV-seropositive.

The rearrangement uses TRBV7-6 and TRBJ2-1; 7 nucleotides agree with TRBD1. The germline CDR1 and CDR2 sequences are SGHVS and FNYEAQ. The CDR3 extends over 18 amino acids. Trimming at V came to 5 bases and at J to 4 bases, leaving 17 bases not matched to a gene. The chain's CDR3 is CASSPEGGGQQRYNEQFF. As DNA, the CDR3 is TGTGCCAGCAGCCCAGAGGGTGGGGGACAGCAACGTTACAATGAGCAGTTCTTC.

In regard to this clone: This same CDR3 is encoded by further DNA sequences in the sample. This chain links TRBV5-1 with TRBJ2-1; D is undetermined. V was pared by 0 bases and J by 4 bases, with 5 bases between. The CDR3 sequence is 13 residues long. Germline V gene data show CDR1 as SGHRS and CDR2 as YFSETQ. CDR3 residues: CASSLDGYNEQFF. DNA of the CDR3: TGCGCCAGCAGCTTGGACGGTTACAATGAGCAGTTCTTC.

CDR3 residues: CAISESTLGFSGGKILVNEQFF. The CDR3 DNA reads TGTGCCATCAGTGAGTCTACTCTAGGGTTTAGCGGGGGCAAGATTCTCGTTAATGAGCAGTTCTTC. The chain joins TRBV10-3 to TRBJ2-1, with 9 bases identical to TRBD2. Germline CDR1 ENHRY, CDR2 SYGVKD. Trimming removed 0 bases from V and 7 bases from J; junction bases left unmatched: 25. There are 22 residues in the CDR3.

This chain links TRBV2 with TRBJ2-4, with D uncertain. Germline loops: CDR1 SNHLY, CDR2 FYNNEI. This CDR3 has 11 residues. Trimming took off 2 bases at V and 8 bases at J, with 4 bases between the two ends. Here the CDR3 reads CASSETDIQYF. The DNA for the CDR3 is TGTGCCAGCAGTGAAACGGACATTCAGTACTTC.

J is TRBJ2-5 and V is TRBV19; TRBD2 aligns across 13 bases. The V segment lost 0 bases and the J segment 1 base; nucleotides outside the gene matches: 2. The CDR3 runs to 17 residues. Germline V gene sequence: CDR1 LNHDA, CDR2 SQIVND (reference sequence). CDR3: CASSIDGTSGTQETQYF. The CDR3 DNA reads TGTGCCAGTAGTATAGATGGGACTAGCGGGACCCAAGAGACCCAGTACTTC.

This sequence joins TRBV6-5 and TRBJ1-5; D gene uncertain. V was shortened by 2 bases and J by 10 bases, with 12 bases between the two germline ends. The V gene's germline CDR1 is MNHEY and CDR2 SVGAGI. The CDR3 length is 13 residues. The CDR3 protein is CASSYGSRTPQHF. CDR3 in DNA: TGTGCCAGCAGTTACGGGAGTCGAACCCCCCAGCATTTT.

CDR3 loop: CATNPMLRPYEQYF. CDR3 in DNA: TGTGCCACCAACCCCATGTTGAGGCCATACGAGCAGTACTTC. The chain carries TRBV27 and TRBJ2-7; D gene ambiguous. CDR3 length: 14 amino acids. V lost 10 bases and J lost 4, with 20 bases in between. The germline V gene has CDR1 MNHEY and CDR2 SMNVEV (reference sequence).